This TCR beta chain was found in a study of CD8+CD57+ T cells in acquired aplastic anemia. This clonotype was recorded a few times. It was patients with CD8+CD57+ cell expansion by flow cytometry who were chosen for sequencing. Genomic DNA, serving as template, underwent TCR beta VDJ and CDR3 profiling. Via MiXCR, TCRdb re-called the reads, giving one row per CDR3 protein. The data contain under 500,000 distinct CDR3 sequences, less than 35% of them singletons. Germline lookup yields CDR1 SNHLY and CDR2 FYNNEI. V lost 6 bases and J 4 bases, leaving 12 bases between the germline ends. CDR3 length equals 13 residues.

The TCR comes from a human donor with aplastic anemia. Sequencing was performed on sorted CD4+, CD8+, or CD8+CD57+ T cells (not recorded which) from PBMCs. This chain links TRBV2 with TRBJ1-2; D call uncertain. CDR3 coding DNA: TGTGCCAGCAGATTGACGGCGATCTATGGCTACACCTTC. It yields the protein CASRLTAIYGYTF.